This TCR beta chain was sequenced for a study of blood T cell repertoires in COVID-19. At the level of the study: Collection of acute and convalescent COVID-19 samples took place in the United States, Italy and Spain. Sources were T cells, B-cell-depleted T cells, or PBMCs; the material itself was cDNA or gDNA.

Only a few counts were recorded for this clone. CDR1 and CDR2 (germline): SGHTA, FQGNSA. CDR3 length: 15 residues. Trimming removed 5 bases from V and 4 bases from J; junction bases left unmatched: 6. Per the original data handling: Estimation of nucleated cell counts relied on the amplification of reference gene primers. Profiling relied on immunoSEQ multiplex PCR, and the TCRdb table lists in-frame clones only, not all of them. That table gives V, J and clone size, and the DNA gave D and trimming. Among 200,000 to 300,000 clones listed, more than 80% were seen once. Sequencing input: peripheral blood. The rearrangement uses TRBV7-2 and TRBJ1-3; 9 bases agree with TRBD1. The source of this sequence is a middle-aged woman with acute or convalescent COVID-19. CDR3 nucleotides: TGTGCCAGCAGCCCCGGGACAGGGACAGGAAACACCATATATTTT. Translated: CASSPGTGTGNTIYF.